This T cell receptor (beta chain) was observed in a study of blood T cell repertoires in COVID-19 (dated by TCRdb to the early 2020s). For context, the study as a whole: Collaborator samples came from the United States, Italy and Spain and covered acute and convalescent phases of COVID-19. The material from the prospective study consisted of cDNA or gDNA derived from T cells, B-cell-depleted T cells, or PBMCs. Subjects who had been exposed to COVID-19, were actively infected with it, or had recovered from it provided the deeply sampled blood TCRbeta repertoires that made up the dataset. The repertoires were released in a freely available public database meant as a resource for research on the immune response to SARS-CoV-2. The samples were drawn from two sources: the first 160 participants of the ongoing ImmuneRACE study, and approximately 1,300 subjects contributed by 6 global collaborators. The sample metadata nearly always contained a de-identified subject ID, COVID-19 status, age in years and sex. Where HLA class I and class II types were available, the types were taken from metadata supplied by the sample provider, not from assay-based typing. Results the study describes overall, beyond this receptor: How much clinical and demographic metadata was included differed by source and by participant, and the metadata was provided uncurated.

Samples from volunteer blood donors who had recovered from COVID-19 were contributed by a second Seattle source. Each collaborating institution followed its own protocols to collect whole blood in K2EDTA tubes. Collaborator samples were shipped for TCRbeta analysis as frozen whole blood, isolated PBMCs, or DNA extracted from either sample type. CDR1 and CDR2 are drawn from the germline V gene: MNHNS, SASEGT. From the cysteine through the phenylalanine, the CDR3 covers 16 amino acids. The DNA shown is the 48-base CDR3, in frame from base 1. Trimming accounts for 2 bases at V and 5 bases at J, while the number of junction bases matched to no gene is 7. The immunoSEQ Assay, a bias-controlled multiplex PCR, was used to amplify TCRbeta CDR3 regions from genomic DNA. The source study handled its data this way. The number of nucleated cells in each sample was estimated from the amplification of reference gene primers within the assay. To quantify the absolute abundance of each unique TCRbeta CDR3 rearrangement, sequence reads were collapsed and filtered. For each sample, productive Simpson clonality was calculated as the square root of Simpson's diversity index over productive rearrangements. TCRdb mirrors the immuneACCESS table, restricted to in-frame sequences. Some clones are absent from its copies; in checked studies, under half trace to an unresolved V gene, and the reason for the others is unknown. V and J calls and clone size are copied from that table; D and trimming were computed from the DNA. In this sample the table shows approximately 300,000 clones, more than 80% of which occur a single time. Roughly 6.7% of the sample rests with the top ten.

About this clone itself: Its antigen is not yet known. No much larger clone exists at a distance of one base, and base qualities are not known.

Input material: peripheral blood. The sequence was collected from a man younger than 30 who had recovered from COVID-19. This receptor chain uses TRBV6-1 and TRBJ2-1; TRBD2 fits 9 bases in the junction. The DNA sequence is TGTGCCAGCAGTGAAATATGGCGGGGGGGTAACAATGAGCAGTTCTTC. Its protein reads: CASSEIWRGGNNEQFF.